Following are 20 T cell receptor beta chains from one sample sequenced in a study of human T cells and chemical hapten exposure. TCRdb analysed the RACE reads with MiXCR anew, one entry per CDR3 protein. Of tens of thousands of distinct CDR3 sequences in the sample, about 6.6% were seen once. Indicated time point: patch test 2, 6 weeks after DPC sensitization. As for treatment: therapeutic diphenylcyclopropenone sensitization with weekly scalp DPC. Sample: whole blood, taken in connection with sensitization to the hapten diphenylcyclopropenone (DPC). The receptors were sampled from a woman aged 25 to 45 with alopecia areata. Some clones in this sample may be carry-over from other donors' samples.

This sequence joins TRBV12-5 and TRBJ1-5, with D perhaps TRBD1 (5 bases). CDR1 and CDR2 from the germline V gene are LGHNT and FRNRAP. The CDR3 spans 15 residues. With 6 bases removed from V and 2 bases from J, the gap between germline ends came to 14 bases. CDR3 protein: CASGPGNTGNQPQHF. CDR3 DNA: TGTGCTAGTGGGCCAGGGAATACGGGCAATCAGCCCCAGCATTTT.

This clonotype was observed at least ten times. The chain combines TRBV18 with TRBJ2-5; D gene ambiguous. Germline CDR1 is KGHSH and CDR2 is LQKENI. Trimming removed 0 bases at V and 5 bases at J, with 4 bases between. The CDR3 has 12 residues. DNA of the CDR3: TGTGCCAGCTCACCACCGCGCGAGACCCAGTACTTC. Its translation: CASSPPRETQYF.

This clonotype was counted between two and nine times. The CDR3 spells CASSTGLVGTDTQYF. The CDR3 nucleotides read TGTGCCAGCAGCACGGGACTAGTCGGGACAGATACGCAGTATTTT. The chain is built from TRBV7-6 and TRBJ2-3, with 8 nucleotides matching TRBD2. This CDR3 spans 15 amino acids. V dropped 5 bases and J dropped 3; count of bases not matched to a gene: 7. Per the germline V gene, CDR1 is SGHVS and CDR2 is FNYEAQ. The full variable domain, its missing parts supplied by reference TRBV7-6 and TRBJ2-3, is GAGVSQSPRYKVTKRGQDVALRCDPISGHVSLYWYRQALGQGPEFLTYFNYEAQQDKSGLPNDRFSAERPEGSISTLTIQRTEQRDSAMYRCASSTGLVGTDTQYFGPGTRLTVL.

A few counts support this clonotype. This rearrangement joins TRBV11-3 to TRBJ2-1; possible D gene TRBD2, 6 bases. Trimming left V 1 base short and J 8 bases short, with 24 bases between. The CDR3 is made up of 18 amino acids. Germline V lookup: CDR1 SGHNT, CDR2 YENEEA. In nucleotides, the CDR3 is TGTGCCAGCAGCTTAGGGGGGACTTCAAAGAGCGCATGGGATGAGCAGTTCTTC. It translates to CASSLGGTSKSAWDEQFF.

This clonotype was detected a few times. The chain joins TRBV7-9 to TRBJ2-1; possibly TRBD2 for D (6 bases). V was pared by 4 bases and J by 15 bases, with 19 bases between. CDR1 and CDR2 from the germline V gene are SEHNR and FQNEAQ (reference sequence). The CDR3 has 13 amino acids. The CDR3 loop reads CASSSLVGGRLFF. The CDR3 DNA reads TGTGCCAGCAGCTCTCTGGTGGGGGGACGGTTGTTCTTC.

This clonotype was counted ten times or more. The chain is built from TRBV2 and TRBJ2-1, with no clear D. The CDR3 length is 13 residues. Germline loops: CDR1 SNHLY, CDR2 FYNNEI. V lost 7 bases and J 1 base, leaving 8 bases between the germline ends. The CDR3 bases are TGTGCCAGCAAAGCCCCATCCTACAATGAGCAGTTCTTC. Amino acids: CASKAPSYNEQFF.

In its sample, this clonotype was seen many times. The chain couples TRBV20-1 to TRBJ2-3; D perhaps matches TRBD2 (5 bases). The V end lost 6 bases, the J end lost 5 bases, and 15 bases lay between the germline ends. Looked up from germline, CDR1 is DFQATT and CDR2 is SNEGSKA (reference sequence). The CDR3 has 13 residues. CDR3 loop: CSAFGLIRDTQYF. The CDR3 nucleotides read TGCAGTGCCTTCGGACTCATCAGAGATACGCAGTATTTT.

This clonotype was seen a handful of times. The gene calls are TRBV7-9 and TRBJ2-7; TRBD2 matches 12 bases. The J segment lost 2 bases and the V segment lost 3 bases, leaving 2 bases of the junction unmatched. In germline, CDR1 is SEHNR, CDR2 FQNEAQ (reference sequence). The CDR3 extends over 15 amino acids. CDR3 coding DNA: TGTGCCAGCAGCTTCTCTAGCGGGGGGGCCTACGAGCAGTACTTC. Translation: CASSFSSGGAYEQYF.

This clonotype was detected only a few times. The V gene is TRBV5-1, the J gene TRBJ2-3; D remains ambiguous. The CDR3 covers 14 residues. V was shortened by 4 bases and J by 2 bases, with 11 bases between the two germline ends. Per the germline V gene, CDR1 is SGHRS and CDR2 is YFSETQ. CDR3 sequence reads: CASSRTSTTDTQYF. The CDR3 DNA reads as TGCGCCAGCAGCAGGACGAGTACCACAGATACGCAGTATTTT.

A few counts support this clonotype. The gene calls are TRBV12-3 or TRBV12-4 and TRBJ2-3; no firm D call. The CDR3 length is 14 residues. Trimming stripped 3 bases from V and 6 bases from J, with 13 bases between. CDR3 bases: TGTGCCAGCAGTTTGTTGCCGCGTTTGGATACGCAGTATTTT. It specifies CASSLLPRLDTQYF.

The genes are TRBV5-1 and TRBJ1-1; D gene uncertain. Trimming pared 6 bases from V and 0 bases from J, leaving 18 bases between. CDR3 length: 16 amino acids. CDR1 is SGHRS and CDR2 is YFSETQ in the germline V gene. The CDR3: CASTLGVASMNTEAFF. In nucleotides, the CDR3 is TGCGCCAGCACTTTGGGAGTTGCCAGCATGAACACTGAAGCTTTCTTT.

This clonotype was seen a few times. The gene calls are TRBV5-1 and TRBJ1-2; unclear D gene. The CDR3 sequence is 14 residues long. CDR1 is SGHRS, CDR2 YFSETQ, per germline. Trimming removed 2 bases from V and 0 bases from J, with 8 bases in between. The CDR3 nucleotides are TGCGCCAGCAGCTTCCACGCAGCTAACTATGGCTACACCTTC. Amino acid sequence: CASSFHAANYGYTF.

This clonotype was seen only a few times. The chain combines TRBV12-3 or TRBV12-4 with TRBJ1-2; D unclear. With 3 bases removed from V and 8 bases from J, the gap between germline ends came to 13 bases. CDR3 length equals 13 residues. The CDR3 bases are TGTGCCAGCAGTTTTCATCGGACGGAAGGCTACACCTTC. Its protein product is CASSFHRTEGYTF.

Many counts were recorded for this clonotype. The V gene is TRBV28, the J gene TRBJ1-4; no reliable D call. The CDR3 contains 17 residues. V was cut by 3 bases and J by 6 bases, with 20 bases left in between. Germline V gene data show CDR1 as MDHEN and CDR2 as SYDVKM. DNA of the CDR3: TGTGCCAGCAGTTTTCAGTATGCGGCGATCCATTATGAAAAACTGTTTTTT. As protein: CASSFQYAAIHYEKLFF.

Many counts were recorded for this clonotype. The rearrangement joins TRBV7-9 to TRBJ2-1; the D is unclear. Trimming cost V 6 bases and J 2 bases, with 8 bases left between them. From germline, CDR1 is SEHNR and CDR2 FQNEAQ (reference sequence). This CDR3 is built from 13 residues. CDR3 protein: CASRSDTYNEQFF. CDR3 bases: TGTGCCAGCAGGTCAGACACCTACAATGAGCAGTTCTTC.

The chain employs TRBV5-1 and TRBJ1-2, with D possibly being TRBD1 (5 bases). This CDR3 is built from 13 residues. V shed 2 bases and J shed 5 bases, with 10 bases lying between them. Germline CDR1 is SGHRS and CDR2 is YFSETQ. CDR3 loop: CASSFDRDYGYTF. CDR3 DNA sequence: TGCGCCAGCAGCTTCGACAGAGATTATGGCTACACCTTC.

V usage is TRBV19 and J usage is TRBJ1-5; 8 bases fit TRBD1. Germline CDR1 and CDR2: LNHDA and SQIVND (reference sequence). CDR3 length: 16 amino acids. Losses at the gene ends were 2 bases for V and 4 bases for J; bases not matched to a gene: 7. Here the CDR3 reads CASSISSRGQNQPQHF. The DNA of the CDR3 is TGTGCCAGTAGTATATCTTCCAGGGGGCAGAATCAGCCCCAGCATTTT.

About this clonotype: This clone may be a read error of a much larger clone one base away. Because the CDR3 is missing its conserved closing phenylalanine or tryptophan, this is likely a read error. The J gene is TRBJ2-1, the V gene TRBV6-5, with D possibly TRBD2 on 7 matching bases. The CDR3 sequence is 16 residues long. Trimming shortened V by 6 bases and J by 8 bases, and 23 bases separated the two germline ends. CDR1 is MNHEY, CDR2 SVGAGI, per germline. The CDR3 coding sequence is TGTGCCAGCAGCCGCGGACGGGGGGCCCGCGGGGATGAGCAGTTCTTA. Translation gives CASSRGRGARGDEQFL.

Ten or more counts support this clonotype. The chain recombines TRBV9 with TRBJ2-7, with D perhaps TRBD1 (6 bases). Germline CDR1 SGDLS, CDR2 YYNGEE. CDR3 length equals 14 residues. Trimming took 0 bases from V and 4 from J, leaving 11 bases between them. This CDR3 reads CASSVDGQKYEQYF. In DNA, the CDR3 is TGTGCCAGCAGCGTAGATGGACAGAAGTACGAGCAGTACTTC.

The rearrangement joins TRBV11-2 to TRBJ2-7, with 8 bases matching TRBD2. The V gene's germline CDR1 is SGHAT and CDR2 FQNNGV. The CDR3 loop spans 16 amino acids. V lost 0 bases and J lost 3; bases outside the gene matches: 7. CDR3 bases: TGTGCCAGCAGCTTAGATTGGGTCGGGGGGGGCTACGAGCAGTACTTC. This gives the protein CASSLDWVGGGYEQYF.